This TCR beta chain emerged from a study of CD8 T cells in Susac syndrome. Germline V lookup: CDR1 KGHDR, CDR2 SFDVKD. The CDR3 contains 19 residues. V was pared by 2 bases and J by 1 base, with 8 bases of the junction left unmatched. Reverse transcription of 0.5 to 1 ug RNA was performed with random hexamers. Each CDR3 protein gets one entry after TCRdb re-called the immunoSEQ multiplex PCR reads with MiXCR. The sample yields approximately 200,000 distinct CDR3 sequences, over 90% seen once. This chain links TRBV24-1 with TRBJ2-2, with TRBD2 matching 11 bases. The sequencing sample was made of CD4+ T cells from PBMCs. This clonotype originated in a human donor with multiple sclerosis. CDR3 nucleotides: TGTGCCACCAGTGATTCCTCCGTTGGGACTAGCGGGAACACCGGGGAGCTGTTTTTT. This codes for CATSDSSVGTSGNTGELFF.